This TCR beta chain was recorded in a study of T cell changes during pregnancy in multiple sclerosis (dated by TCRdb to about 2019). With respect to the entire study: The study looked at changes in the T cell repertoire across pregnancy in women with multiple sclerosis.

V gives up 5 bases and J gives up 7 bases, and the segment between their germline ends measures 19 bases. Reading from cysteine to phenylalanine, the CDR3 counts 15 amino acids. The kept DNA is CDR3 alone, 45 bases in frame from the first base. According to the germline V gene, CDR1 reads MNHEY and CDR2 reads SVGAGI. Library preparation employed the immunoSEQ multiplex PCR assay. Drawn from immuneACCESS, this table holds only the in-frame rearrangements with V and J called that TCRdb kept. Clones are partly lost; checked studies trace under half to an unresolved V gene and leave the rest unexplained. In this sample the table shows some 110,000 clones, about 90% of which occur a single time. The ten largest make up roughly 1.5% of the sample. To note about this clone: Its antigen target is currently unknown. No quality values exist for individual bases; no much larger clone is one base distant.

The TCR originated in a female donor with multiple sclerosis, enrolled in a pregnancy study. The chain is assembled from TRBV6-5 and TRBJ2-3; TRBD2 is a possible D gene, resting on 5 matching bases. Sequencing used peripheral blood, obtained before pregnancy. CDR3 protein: CASSPRAGGGYTQYF. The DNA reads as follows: TGTGCCAGCAGTCCAAGGGCTGGCGGAGGATATACGCAGTATTTT.